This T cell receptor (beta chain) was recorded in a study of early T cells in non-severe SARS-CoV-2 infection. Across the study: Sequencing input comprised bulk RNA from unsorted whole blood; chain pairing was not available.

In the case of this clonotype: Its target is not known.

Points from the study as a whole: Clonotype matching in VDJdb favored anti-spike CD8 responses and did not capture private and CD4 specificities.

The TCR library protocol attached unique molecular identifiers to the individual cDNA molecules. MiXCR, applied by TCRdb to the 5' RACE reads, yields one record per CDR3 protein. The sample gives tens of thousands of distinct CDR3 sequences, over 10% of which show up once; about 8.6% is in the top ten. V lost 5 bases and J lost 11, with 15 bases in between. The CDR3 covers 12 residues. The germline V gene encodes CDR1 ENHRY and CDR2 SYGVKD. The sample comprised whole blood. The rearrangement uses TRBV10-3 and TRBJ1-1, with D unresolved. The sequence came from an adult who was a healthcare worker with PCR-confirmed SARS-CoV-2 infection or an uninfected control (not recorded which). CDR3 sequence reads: CAISQPAIGAFF. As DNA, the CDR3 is TGTGCCATCAGTCAGCCGGCCATCGGGGCTTTCTTT.